This TCR beta chain was sequenced in a study of blood T cell repertoires in COVID-19. Data came from immunoSEQ multiplex PCR; TCRdb stores just in-frame clones and leaves some out. Of some 200,000 clones listed, around 84% were seen once; the top ten hold around 9.5%. The CDR3 extends over 16 amino acids. Germline values: CDR1 MGHDK, CDR2 SYGVNS. Losses at the gene ends were 5 bases for V and 1 base for J; bases not matched to a gene: 6. The V call is TRBV25-1, the J call TRBJ1-4, with 8 bases matching TRBD1. The sequencing input was peripheral blood. This sequence was found in a man aged 50 or older with active or convalescent COVID-19. As DNA, the CDR3 is TGTGCCAGCAGTCTCAAGACAGGGGTAACTAATGAAAAACTGTTTTTT. Translated, it gives CASSLKTGVTNEKLFF.